This T cell receptor (beta chain) was retrieved from a study of T-cell memory formation after mild COVID-19. Study-wide findings and caveats: Day 15 to 85 contractors were CD4/CD8 balanced; later expanders leaned CD4+.

CDR3 size: 15 residues. Germline trimming cut 4 bases from V and 8 bases from J; bases unmatched to any gene: 9. Germline CDR1 and CDR2: SGHRS and YFSETQ. 5'RACE, which relied on constant-segment primers, yielded TCR alpha and TCR beta cDNA libraries carrying sample barcodes and UMIs. MiXCR, run by TCRdb on the 5' RACE reads, gives a single entry per CDR3 protein. The sample has 450,000 or so distinct CDR3 sequences, 25% seen once. This clonotype appeared once. No antigen is known for it. The rearrangement links TRBV5-1 to TRBJ1-6; 7 positions agree with TRBD1. The sample consisted of PBMCs or a T cell subset sorted from them (not recorded which). The TCR was taken from an adult woman who had mild COVID-19 (a few samples of this study predate the infection). Cell type and time point are not known. The CDR3 loop reads CASSPTGIPDSPLHF. Here the CDR3 DNA reads TGCGCCAGCAGCCCGACAGGGATCCCAGATTCACCCCTCCACTTT. Together with reference TRBV5-1 and TRBJ1-6, the CDR3 gives the full variable domain: KAGVTQTPRYLIKTRGQQVTLSCSPISGHRSVSWYQQTPGQGLQFLFEYFSETQRNKGNFPGRFSGRQFSNSRSEMNVSTLELGDSALYLCASSPTGIPDSPLHFGNGTRLTVT.